The source of this T cell receptor beta chain is a study of T-cell memory formation after mild COVID-19. In the study overall: The study found TCR clusters largely donor specific.

Study-wide results and limits: Contracting CD8+ clones were enriched in EMRA, CD4+ mainly in CM and EM. There was a balanced CD4/CD8 profile in clones contracting day 15 to 85, and later expanders leaned CD4+.

This clonotype was detected many times. No antigen is known for it. V was pared by 2 bases and J by 2 bases, with 6 bases between. From germline, CDR1 is MNHEY and CDR2 SVGAGI. The CDR3 consists of 13 residues. 5'RACE with constant-segment primers built TCRalpha and TCRbeta cDNA libraries with UMIs. TCRdb used MiXCR to reprocess the 5' RACE reads, holding one entry per CDR3 protein. The sample yields 380,000 or so distinct CDR3 sequences, approximately 15% seen once. J is TRBJ2-5 and V is TRBV6-5, with D perhaps given as TRBD1 or TRBD2 (5 bases each). Sequenced: PBMCs or a T cell subset sorted from them (not recorded which). The clonotype was recovered from a man in his late teens or twenties who had mild COVID-19 (a few samples of this study predate the infection). Cell type and time point are not known. The DNA for the CDR3 is TGTGCCAGCAGTTACGGGGGACAAGAGACCCAGTACTTC. It specifies CASSYGGQETQYF.